One TCR beta chain is described in this entry. Its target is not known. Germline CDR1 is SQVTM and CDR2 is ANQGSEA. The CDR3 runs 13 residues. Trimming left V 4 bases short and J 3 bases short, with 10 bases between. This entry comes from a study of T cell responses to AZD1222 COVID-19 vaccine. Assay: immunoSEQ multiplex PCR; the TCRdb copy retains only in-frame clones and omits some. In the table there are around 260,000 clones, just over 90% of which are singletons. The study, taken as a whole, reports: Spike-specific TCR breadth and depth were elevated following two AZD1222 doses. Clonal diversity was possibly underestimated, and the donors were mostly white British, with more females.

This TCR came from an adult in good health. The gene calls are TRBV29-1 and TRBJ1-5, with D perhaps matching TRBD1 (5 bases). The sequencing here drew on peripheral blood, taken on day 0 of AZD1222 vaccination. Written as DNA, the CDR3 is TGCAGCGTTGTGGCAGGGTACAATCAGCCCCAGCATTTT. Residues: CSVVAGYNQPQHF.